This T cell receptor (beta chain) was observed in a study of shared clonotypes between healthy human individuals. Trimming took off 8 bases at V and 8 bases at J, with 15 bases between the two ends. The CDR3 covers 12 residues. CDR1 is WNHNN, CDR2 SYGVQD, per germline (reference sequence). Study-level findings and limits: The study found lower generation probabilities in non-shared clonotypes than in those shared by all four donors. The authors sampled blood alone, and tissue repertoires likely differ.

CD45RO negativity and positive selection for CCR7 defined naive CD8 cells, a population that excluded terminally differentiated effector memory CD45RA+ cells. Produced via immunoSEQ multiplex PCR; TCRdb's table is partial and in-frame only. The sample has around 2,000,000 clones; 85% to 95% are singletons. Only one count was recorded for this clone. Its antigen is not known. The sequence came from a man younger than 35 in good health. Some clones in this sample may be carry-over from other donors' samples. This chain uses TRBV10-1 with TRBJ1-2; tentative D call: TRBD1 (5 bases). Sequencing was done on a sample of naive CD8+ T cells from PBMCs. The CDR3 DNA reads TGCGCCAGCCCCAGGGTCGGATCAGGCTACACCTTC. As protein: CASPRVGSGYTF.